Shown below are 19 T cell receptor beta chains from a single sample sequenced in a study of blood T cell repertoires in COVID-19. Profiled with immunoSEQ multiplex PCR; TCRdb holds only in-frame clones, not every one. This table has roughly 250,000 clones, approximately 85% appearing once. Material for sequencing was PBMCs or T cells enriched from blood (not recorded which). The receptors originated from a woman in her 30s who had recovered from COVID-19.

J is TRBJ1-1 and V is TRBV5-1; D possibly corresponds to TRBD1 (5 bases). CDR1 SGHRS and CDR2 YFSETQ come from the germline V gene. This CDR3 has 16 residues. V lost 4 bases and J 1 base, leaving 17 bases between the germline ends. CDR3 sequence reads: CASSPGGASGNTEAFF. DNA of the CDR3: TGCGCCAGCAGCCCCGGTGGGGCTAGCGGGAACACTGAAGCTTTCTTT.

The genes are TRBV4-1 and TRBJ2-7, with 7 bases that match TRBD2. The CDR3 totals 14 residues. With V trimmed by 3 bases and J by 3 bases, 5 bases remained unmatched. The germline V gene encodes CDR1 MGHRA and CDR2 YSYEKL. CDR3 nucleotides: TGCGCCAGCAGCCAGCGGGAGAGTTTCTACGAGCAGTACTTC. Amino acid sequence: CASSQRESFYEQYF.

This chain connects TRBV28 to TRBJ1-1; possible D gene TRBD1, 5 bases. This CDR3 has 13 amino acids. Germline CDR1 MDHEN, CDR2 SYDVKM. V was clipped by 3 bases and J by 3 bases, with 8 bases between them. The CDR3 region is CASSLAGYTEAFF. CDR3 DNA sequence: TGTGCCAGCAGTTTGGCAGGGTACACTGAAGCTTTCTTT.

This chain uses TRBV2 with TRBJ2-2, with D possibly TRBD2 on 6 matching bases. This CDR3 comprises 13 residues. V lost 8 bases and J lost 7, with 14 bases in between. Germline V gene sequence: CDR1 SNHLY, CDR2 FYNNEI. CDR3 sequence: CASGGFKGGELFF. The CDR3 region has the DNA TGTGCCAGCGGGGGGTTTAAGGGCGGGGAGCTGTTTTTT.

The chain combines TRBV9 with TRBJ1-3, with D uncertain. The V and J ends lost 2 bases and 1 base respectively, with 7 bases between them. CDR1 is SGDLS, CDR2 YYNGEE, per germline. This CDR3 has 14 residues. The CDR3 region has the DNA TGTGCCAGCAGCGTTACGGTTTCTGGAAACACCATATATTTT. Translating gives CASSVTVSGNTIYF.

The gene calls are TRBV14 and TRBJ1-6; no definite D call. CDR1 SGHDN and CDR2 FVKESK come from the germline V gene. Trimming removed 2 bases at V and 7 bases at J, with 12 bases between. The CDR3 is 15 amino acids. The CDR3 DNA reads as TGTGCCAGCAGCCAATCTCAGGATGGGAATTCACCCCTCCACTTT. Translation: CASSQSQDGNSPLHF.

This clone was counted only a few times. The chain is built from TRBV3-1 (or the pseudogene TRBV3-2) and TRBJ2-2; 7 bases align to TRBD2. V dropped 0 bases and J dropped 5; count of bases not matched to a gene: 15. Germline CDR1 reads LGHDT; CDR2 reads YNNKEL (reference sequence). This CDR3 comprises 19 residues. Written as DNA, the CDR3 is TGTGCCAGCAGCCAAGAAGAGGGGTGGGAGGGCCTGAGGACCGGGGAGCTGTTTTTT. This translates into CASSQEEGWEGLRTGELFF.

V usage is TRBV4-1 and J usage is TRBJ1-2; possible D gene TRBD1, 6 bases. The length of the CDR3 is 15 residues. The germline gives CDR1 MGHRA, CDR2 YSYEKL. Trimming removed 0 bases at V and 8 bases at J, with 16 bases between. CDR3 sequence reads: CASSQEQGRGLGYTF. The DNA of the CDR3 is TGCGCCAGCAGCCAAGAACAGGGCAGGGGTTTAGGCTACACCTTC.

V is TRBV10-3 and J is TRBJ2-5; 8 nucleotides agree with TRBD1. Trimming took 3 bases from V and 5 from J; bases not matched to a gene: 5. The CDR3 is made up of 14 amino acids. Germline-derived CDR1 and CDR2 are ENHRY and SYGVKD. The CDR3 reads CAISDHRQGETQYF. DNA of the CDR3: TGTGCCATCAGTGACCACCGACAGGGGGAGACCCAGTACTTC.

The chain joins TRBV29-1 to TRBJ2-7; maybe TRBD2 (6 bases). V lost 4 bases and J lost 2, with 15 bases in between. Germline V gene data show CDR1 as SQVTM and CDR2 as ANQGSEA. CDR3 length equals 14 residues. The CDR3 here is CSVVEEGFPYEQYF. The CDR3 region has the DNA TGCAGCGTTGTGGAGGAGGGCTTTCCCTACGAGCAGTACTTC.

This clone was seen many times. This sequence joins TRBV28 and TRBJ2-3, with 9 bases matching TRBD2. Looked up from germline, CDR1 is MDHEN and CDR2 is SYDVKM. The CDR3 covers 14 residues. V dropped 9 bases and J dropped 5; count of bases not matched to a gene: 9. The CDR3 is CASSSIAGEDTQYF. DNA for the CDR3: TGTGCCAGTTCCTCAATAGCGGGAGAAGATACGCAGTATTTT.

The CDR3 protein is CASSQGTANTGELFF. DNA of the CDR3: TGCGCCAGCAGCCAAGGGACAGCTAACACCGGGGAGCTGTTTTTT. The J gene is TRBJ2-2, the V gene TRBV5-1, with 7 bases fitting TRBD1. This CDR3 is 15 amino acids long. V lost 4 bases and J lost 2; bases outside the gene matches: 5. Per the germline V gene, CDR1 is SGHRS and CDR2 is YFSETQ.

The V call is TRBV11-2, the J call TRBJ1-2; D perhaps matches TRBD1 (5 bases). Germline CDR1 and CDR2: SGHAT and FQNNGV. The CDR3 length is 11 residues. V lost 10 bases and J lost 10, with 16 bases in between. The CDR3 DNA reads as TGTGCCACTCAAAGGGGCCAGTTCTACACCTTC. As protein: CATQRGQFYTF.

The chain combines TRBV3-1 (or the pseudogene TRBV3-2) with TRBJ2-1, with TRBD2 identical over 15 bases. The CDR3 has 18 residues. V gave up 0 bases and J gave up 7 bases; unmatched junction bases: 7. Looked up from germline, CDR1 is LGHDT and CDR2 is YNNKEL (reference sequence). For the CDR3, the DNA is TGTGCCAGCAGCCAAGAAGGACTAGCGGGAGGGCCTGGGAATGAGCAGTTCTTC. This codes for CASSQEGLAGGPGNEQFF.

This clone was found once. This chain connects TRBV27 to TRBJ1-5; 7 nucleotides match TRBD1. CDR1 and CDR2 from the germline V gene are MNHEY and SMNVEV (reference sequence). J gave up 0 bases and V 5 bases, and 7 bases lay outside the gene matches. The CDR3 sequence is 16 residues long. Written as DNA, the CDR3 is TGTGCCAGCAGTCGGACAGGCCTTCTTAGCAATCAGCCCCAGCATTTT. Its protein product is CASSRTGLLSNQPQHF.

The gene calls are TRBV28 and TRBJ1-1, with 7 bases lining up with TRBD1. Germline V gene sequence: CDR1 MDHEN, CDR2 SYDVKM. Losses at the gene ends were 6 bases for V and 2 bases for J; bases not matched to a gene: 12. The CDR3 is 16 residues long. The CDR3 DNA reads TGTGCCAGCAGGTTCTGGCTCCAGGGGGGAAACACTGAAGCTTTCTTT. Translation: CASRFWLQGGNTEAFF.

V usage is TRBV27 and J usage is TRBJ2-7, with D perhaps matching TRBD1 (5 bases). This CDR3 spans 14 amino acids. From germline, CDR1 is MNHEY and CDR2 SMNVEV (reference sequence). Trimming took 6 bases from V and 0 from J, leaving 12 bases between them. CDR3 coding DNA: TGTGCCAGCAGGACAGTACAACGCTCCTACGAGCAGTACTTC. This codes for CASRTVQRSYEQYF.

The rearrangement links TRBV27 to TRBJ1-5, with D uncertain. Per the germline V gene, CDR1 is MNHEY and CDR2 is SMNVEV (reference sequence). Deletions cut 1 base from V and 6 bases from J, with 10 bases between. The CDR3 consists of 14 residues. In DNA, the CDR3 is TGTGCCAGCAGTTTATTTGGGTCAGGTCAGCCCCAGCATTTT. This encodes CASSLFGSGQPQHF.

This chain connects TRBV5-5 to TRBJ1-1, with D perhaps TRBD1 (6 bases). This CDR3 comprises 15 residues. Trimming pared 4 bases from V and 0 bases from J, leaving 13 bases between. Per the germline V gene, CDR1 is SGHKS and CDR2 is YYEKEE (reference sequence). The DNA of the CDR3 is TGTGCCAGCAGCGTTTCACAGGGTTTGAACACTGAAGCTTTCTTT. It codes for CASSVSQGLNTEAFF.